The 10 T cell receptor beta chains in this list originate from one sample, sequenced in a study of cytomegalovirus exposure and HLA in healthy donors (dated by TCRdb to 2016 to 2017). Library creation used the immunoSEQ multiplex PCR assay. For the multiplex PCR, a mixture combining 60 forward primers for TCR Vbeta segments and 13 reverse primers for TCR Jbeta segments was used. TCRdb re-hosts the immuneACCESS table, in-frame sequences only. Its copies lack some clones; in the studies checked, an unresolved V gene accounts for under half of them, and the cause for the rest is not known. Within this sample are around 150,000 clones, with roughly three quarters of them counted one time only. Clones ranked in the top ten supply approximately 3.4% of the sample. The material sequenced was PBMCs. Receptors were obtained from a man aged 40-50 years in good health and CMV-seronegative.

The rearrangement joins TRBV5-1 to TRBJ2-1; TRBD1 agrees at 7 bases. The CDR3 is 14 amino acids. In germline, CDR1 is SGHRS, CDR2 YFSETQ. V dropped 0 bases and J dropped 8; count of bases not matched to a gene: 5. CDR3 sequence (DNA): TGCGCCAGCAGCTTGGGACAGGGTTGGGATGAGCAGTTCTTC. Encoded protein: CASSLGQGWDEQFF.

The chain joins TRBV11-3 to TRBJ2-5; TRBD1 is a possible D gene (5 bases). Germline loops: CDR1 SGHNT, CDR2 YENEEA. V gave up 2 bases and J gave up 4 bases, with 14 bases separating them. This CDR3 region has 15 residues. The CDR3 spells CASSLSFRGGETQYF. The CDR3 nucleotides are TGTGCCAGCAGCTTATCTTTTAGGGGTGGAGAGACCCAGTACTTC.

The V and J genes are TRBV7-2 and TRBJ2-3; 8 bases are a match to TRBD2. Germline V gene data show CDR1 as SGHTA and CDR2 as FQGNSA. The ends lost 10 bases at V and 4 bases at J; junction bases unmatched: 7. The CDR3 is 13 amino acids. The CDR3 protein is CATGAGGADTQYF. The CDR3 DNA reads TGTGCCACGGGGGCGGGGGGCGCAGATACGCAGTATTTT.

The V and J genes are TRBV5-4 and TRBJ2-7, with D possibly being TRBD1 (6 bases). Germline V lookup: CDR1 SGHNT, CDR2 YYREEE (reference sequence). Trimming removed 4 bases from V and 7 bases from J, with 24 bases in between. This CDR3 spans 16 amino acids. This CDR3 reads CASSEIRASPQGEQYF. CDR3 DNA: TGTGCCAGCAGCGAGATCCGGGCCTCCCCCCAGGGGGAGCAGTACTTC.

The CDR3 reads CASSVVTGNNEQFF. The DNA of the CDR3 is TGTGCCAGCAGCGTAGTCACAGGGAACAATGAGCAGTTCTTC. The chain links TRBV9 to TRBJ2-1; maybe TRBD1 (6 bases). Germline V gene sequence: CDR1 SGDLS, CDR2 YYNGEE. The CDR3 loop spans 14 amino acids. V lost 0 bases and J 5 bases, leaving 9 bases between the germline ends.

This sequence joins TRBV28 and TRBJ2-2, with D possibly being TRBD2 (6 bases). The germline V gene has CDR1 MDHEN and CDR2 SYDVKM. V lost 4 bases and J 5 bases, leaving 20 bases between the germline ends. The CDR3 loop spans 17 amino acids. The CDR3 coding sequence is TGTGCCAGCAGTTCCTCCGGGCTCCAAAGCGGGACCGGGGAGCTGTTTTTT. This codes for CASSSSGLQSGTGELFF. The variable domain in full, with the rest retrieved from reference TRBV28 and TRBJ2-2, is DVKVTQSSRYLVKRTGEKVFLECVQDMDHENMFWYRQDPGLGLRLIYFSYDVKMKEKGDIPEGYSVSREKKERFSLILESASTNQTSMYLCASSSSGLQSGTGELFFGEGSRLTVL.

J is TRBJ1-5 and V is TRBV21-1; the D call TRBD1 from the table was never checked on the DNA. TRBV21-1 is assigned pseudogene status. CDR3 length: 16 residues. The CDR3 DNA reads as TGTGCCAGCAGCAAAGATGACAGGTATAGCAATCAGCCCCAGCATTTT. This sequence encodes CASSKDDRYSNQPQHF.

This chain connects TRBV7-9 to TRBJ2-5; 9 bases agree with TRBD1. The CDR3 contains 15 residues. V dropped 5 bases and J dropped 5; count of bases not matched to a gene: 9. CDR1 and CDR2 from the germline V gene are SEHNR and FQNEAQ (reference sequence). As DNA, the CDR3 is TGTGCCAGCAGCCCCGACAGGGGGAGGCATGAGACCCAGTACTTC. This gives the protein CASSPDRGRHETQYF.

V is TRBV6-1 and J is TRBJ1-1, with D perhaps TRBD1 (5 bases). The CDR3 has 14 amino acids. The germline V and J ends were trimmed by 6 bases and 4 bases, with 15 bases remaining between them. Germline CDR1 is MNHNS and CDR2 is SASEGT. Here the CDR3 reads CASRFSGRGTEAFF. The CDR3 coding sequence is TGTGCCAGCAGATTCTCAGGGAGGGGCACTGAAGCTTTCTTT.

This chain uses TRBV5-1 with TRBJ2-7; 7 bases are a match to TRBD2. CDR3 length equals 16 residues. In germline, CDR1 is SGHRS, CDR2 YFSETQ. V dropped 4 bases and J dropped 1; count of bases not matched to a gene: 11. The CDR3 protein is CASSTAGTTKSYEQYF. The DNA of the CDR3 is TGCGCCAGCAGCACCGCCGGGACTACCAAGTCCTACGAGCAGTACTTC.